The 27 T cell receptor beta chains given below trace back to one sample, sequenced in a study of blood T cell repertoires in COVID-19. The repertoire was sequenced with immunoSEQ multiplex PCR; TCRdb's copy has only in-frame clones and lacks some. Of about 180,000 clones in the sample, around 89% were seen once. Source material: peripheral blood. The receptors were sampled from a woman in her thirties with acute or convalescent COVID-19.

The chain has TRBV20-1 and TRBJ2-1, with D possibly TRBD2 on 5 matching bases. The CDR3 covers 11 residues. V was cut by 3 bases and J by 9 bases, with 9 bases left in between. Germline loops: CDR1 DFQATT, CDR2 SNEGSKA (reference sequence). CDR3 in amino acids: CSARRDIEQFF. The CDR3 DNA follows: TGCAGTGCTAGGAGGGATATTGAGCAGTTCTTC.

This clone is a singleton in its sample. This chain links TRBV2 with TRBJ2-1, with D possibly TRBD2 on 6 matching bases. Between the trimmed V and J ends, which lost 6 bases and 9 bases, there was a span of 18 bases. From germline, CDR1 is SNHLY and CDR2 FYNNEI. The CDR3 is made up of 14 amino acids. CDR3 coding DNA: TGTGCCAGCAGCGCACAGAGGGAGGTAGGTGAGCAGTTCTTC. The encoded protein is CASSAQREVGEQFF.

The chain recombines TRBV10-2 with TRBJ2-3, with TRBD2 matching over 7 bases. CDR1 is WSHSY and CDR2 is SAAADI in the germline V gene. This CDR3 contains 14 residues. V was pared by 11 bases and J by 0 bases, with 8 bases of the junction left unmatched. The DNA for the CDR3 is TGCGCCGTCGGGCTAGCGGAAAGCACAGATACGCAGTATTTT. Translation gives CAVGLAESTDTQYF.

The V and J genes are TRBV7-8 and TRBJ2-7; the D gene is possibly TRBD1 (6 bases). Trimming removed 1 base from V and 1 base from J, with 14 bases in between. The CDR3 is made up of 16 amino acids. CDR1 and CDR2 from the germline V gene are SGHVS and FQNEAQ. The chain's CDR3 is CASSLGRGFLSYEQYF. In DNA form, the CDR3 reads TGTGCCAGCAGCTTAGGTAGGGGGTTTCTTTCCTACGAGCAGTACTTC.

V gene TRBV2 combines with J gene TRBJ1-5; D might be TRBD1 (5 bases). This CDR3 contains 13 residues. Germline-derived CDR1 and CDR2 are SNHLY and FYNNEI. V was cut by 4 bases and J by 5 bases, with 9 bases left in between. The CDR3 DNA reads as TGTGCCAGCAGTGCGGACATCTATCAGCCCCAGCATTTT. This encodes CASSADIYQPQHF.

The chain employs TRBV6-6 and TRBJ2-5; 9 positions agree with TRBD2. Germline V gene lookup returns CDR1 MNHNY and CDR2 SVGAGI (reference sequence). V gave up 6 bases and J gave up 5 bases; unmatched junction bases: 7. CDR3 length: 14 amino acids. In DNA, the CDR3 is TGTGCCAGCAGCCAGGGACTAGCTGGGGAGACCCAGTACTTC. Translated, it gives CASSQGLAGETQYF.

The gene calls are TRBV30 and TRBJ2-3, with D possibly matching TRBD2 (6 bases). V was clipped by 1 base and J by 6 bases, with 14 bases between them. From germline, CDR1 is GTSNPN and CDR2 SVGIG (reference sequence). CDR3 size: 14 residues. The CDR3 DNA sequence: TGTGCCTGGAGTGAAAATAGCGGAGTGGATACGCAGTATTTT. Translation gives CAWSENSGVDTQYF.

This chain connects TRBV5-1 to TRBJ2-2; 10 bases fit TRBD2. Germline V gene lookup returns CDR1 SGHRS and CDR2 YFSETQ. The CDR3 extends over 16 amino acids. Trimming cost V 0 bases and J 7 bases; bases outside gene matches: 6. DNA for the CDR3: TGCGCCAGCAGCTTGGCAACTAGACTAGCGGGCGGGGAGCTGTTTTTT. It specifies CASSLATRLAGGELFF. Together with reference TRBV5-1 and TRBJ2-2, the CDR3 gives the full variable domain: KAGVTQTPRYLIKTRGQQVTLSCSPISGHRSVSWYQQTPGQGLQFLFEYFSETQRNKGNFPGRFSGRQFSNSRSEMNVSTLELGDSALYLCASSLATRLAGGELFFGEGSRLTVL.

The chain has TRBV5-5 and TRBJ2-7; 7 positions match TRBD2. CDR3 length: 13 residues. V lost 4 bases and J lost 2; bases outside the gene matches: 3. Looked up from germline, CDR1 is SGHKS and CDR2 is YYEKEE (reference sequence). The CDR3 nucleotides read TGTGCCAGCAGCGTCGGGACTACCTACGAGCAGTACTTC. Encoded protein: CASSVGTTYEQYF.

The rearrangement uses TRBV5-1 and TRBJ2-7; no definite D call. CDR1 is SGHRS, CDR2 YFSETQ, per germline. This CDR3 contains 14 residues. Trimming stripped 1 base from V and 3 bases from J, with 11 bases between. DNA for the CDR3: TGCGCCAGCAGCTTGCCAGGCCTCTACTACGAGCAGTACTTC. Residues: CASSLPGLYYEQYF.

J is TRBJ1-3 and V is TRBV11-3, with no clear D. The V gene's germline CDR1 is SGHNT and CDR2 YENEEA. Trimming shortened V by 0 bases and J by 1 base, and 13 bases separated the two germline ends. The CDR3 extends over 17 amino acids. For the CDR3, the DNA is TGTGCCAGCAGCTTAGATCGAAACGAGAGATCTGGAAACACCATATATTTT. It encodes CASSLDRNERSGNTIYF. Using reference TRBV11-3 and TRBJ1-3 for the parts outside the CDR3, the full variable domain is EAGVVQSPRYKIIEKKQPVAFWCNPISGHNTLYWYLQNLGQGPELLIRYENEEAVDDSQLPKDRFSAERLKGVDSTLKIQPAELGDSAVYLCASSLDRNERSGNTIYFGEGSWLTVV.

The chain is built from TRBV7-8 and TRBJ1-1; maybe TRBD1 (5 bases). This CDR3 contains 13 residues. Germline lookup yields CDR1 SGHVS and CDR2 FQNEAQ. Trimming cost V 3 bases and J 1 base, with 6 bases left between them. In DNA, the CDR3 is TGTGCCAGCAGCTTGCAGGGGAACACTGAAGCTTTCTTT. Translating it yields CASSLQGNTEAFF.

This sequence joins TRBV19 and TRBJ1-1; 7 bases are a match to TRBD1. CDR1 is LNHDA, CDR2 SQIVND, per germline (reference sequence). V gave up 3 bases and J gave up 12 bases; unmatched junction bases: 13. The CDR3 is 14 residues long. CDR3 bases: TGTGCCAGTAGTATGACGGCAGGGGGATGGCAGTCTTTCTTT. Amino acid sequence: CASSMTAGGWQSFF.

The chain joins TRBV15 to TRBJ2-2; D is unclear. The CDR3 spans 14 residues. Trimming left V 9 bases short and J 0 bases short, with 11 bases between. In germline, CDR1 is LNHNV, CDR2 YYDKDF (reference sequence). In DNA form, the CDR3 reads TGTGCCACAGCCGGGTCAACGAACACCGGGGAGCTGTTTTTT. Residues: CATAGSTNTGELFF.

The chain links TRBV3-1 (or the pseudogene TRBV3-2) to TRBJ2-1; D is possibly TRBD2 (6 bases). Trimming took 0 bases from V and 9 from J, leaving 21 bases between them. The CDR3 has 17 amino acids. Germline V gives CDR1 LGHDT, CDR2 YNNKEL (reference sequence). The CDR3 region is CASSQDRRERPSVEQFF. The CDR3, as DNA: TGTGCCAGCAGCCAAGATCGGCGGGAACGACCGTCTGTTGAGCAGTTCTTC.

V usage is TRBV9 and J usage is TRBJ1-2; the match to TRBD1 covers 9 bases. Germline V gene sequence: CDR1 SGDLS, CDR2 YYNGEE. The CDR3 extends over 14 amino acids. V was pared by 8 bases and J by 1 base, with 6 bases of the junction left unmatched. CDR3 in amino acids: CASAGQGHNYGYTF. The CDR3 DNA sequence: TGTGCCAGTGCGGGACAGGGTCATAACTATGGCTACACCTTC. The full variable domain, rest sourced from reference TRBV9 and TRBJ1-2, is DSGVTQTPKHLITATGQRVTLRCSPRSGDLSVYWYQQSLDQGLQFLIQYYNGEERAKGNILERFSAQQFPDLHSELNLSSLELGDSALYFCASAGQGHNYGYTFGSGTRLTVV.

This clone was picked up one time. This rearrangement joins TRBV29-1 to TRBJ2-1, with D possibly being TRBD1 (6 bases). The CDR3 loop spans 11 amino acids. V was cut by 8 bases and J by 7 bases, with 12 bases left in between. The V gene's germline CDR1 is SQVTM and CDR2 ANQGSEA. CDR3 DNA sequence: TGCAGCCCCGTCAGGGGTAATGAGCAGTTCTTC. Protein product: CSPVRGNEQFF.

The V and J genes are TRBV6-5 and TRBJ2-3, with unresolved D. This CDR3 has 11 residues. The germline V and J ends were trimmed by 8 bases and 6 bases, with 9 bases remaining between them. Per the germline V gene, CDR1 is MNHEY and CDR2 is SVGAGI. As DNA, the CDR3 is TGTGCCAGCGCTAGTCCGGATACGCAGTATTTT. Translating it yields CASASPDTQYF.

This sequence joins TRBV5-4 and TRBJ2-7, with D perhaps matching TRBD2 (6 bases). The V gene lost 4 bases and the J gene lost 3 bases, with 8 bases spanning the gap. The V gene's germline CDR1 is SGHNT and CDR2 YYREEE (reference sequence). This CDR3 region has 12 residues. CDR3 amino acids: CASSRDFYEQYF. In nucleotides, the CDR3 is TGTGCCAGCAGCCGGGACTTCTACGAGCAGTACTTC.

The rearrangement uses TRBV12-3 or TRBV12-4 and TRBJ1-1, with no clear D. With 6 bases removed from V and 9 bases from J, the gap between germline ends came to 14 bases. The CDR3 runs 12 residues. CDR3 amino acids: CASSGRGWKAFF. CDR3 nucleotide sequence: TGTGCCAGCAGCGGGCGGGGTTGGAAAGCTTTCTTT.

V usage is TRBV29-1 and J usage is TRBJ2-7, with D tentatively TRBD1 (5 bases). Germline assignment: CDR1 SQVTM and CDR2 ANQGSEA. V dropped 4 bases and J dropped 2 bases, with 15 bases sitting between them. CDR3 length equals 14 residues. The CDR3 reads CSVVKGASAYEQYF. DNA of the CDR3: TGCAGCGTTGTAAAAGGGGCCTCGGCCTACGAGCAGTACTTC.

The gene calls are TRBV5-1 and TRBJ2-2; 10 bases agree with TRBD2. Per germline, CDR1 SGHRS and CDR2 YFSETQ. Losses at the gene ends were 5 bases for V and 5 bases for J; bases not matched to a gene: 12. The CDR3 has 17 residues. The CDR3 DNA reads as TGCGCCAGCAGGTATTCTAGCGGGAGTCATAGAACCGGGGAGCTGTTTTTT. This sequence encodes CASRYSSGSHRTGELFF. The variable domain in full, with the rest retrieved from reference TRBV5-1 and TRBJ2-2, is KAGVTQTPRYLIKTRGQQVTLSCSPISGHRSVSWYQQTPGQGLQFLFEYFSETQRNKGNFPGRFSGRQFSNSRSEMNVSTLELGDSALYLCASRYSSGSHRTGELFFGEGSRLTVL.

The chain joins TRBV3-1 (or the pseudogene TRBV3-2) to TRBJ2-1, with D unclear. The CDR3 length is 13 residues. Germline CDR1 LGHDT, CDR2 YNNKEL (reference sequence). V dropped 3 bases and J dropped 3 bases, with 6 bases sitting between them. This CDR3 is CASSQGFYNEQFF. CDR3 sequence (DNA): TGTGCCAGCAGCCAGGGCTTCTACAATGAGCAGTTCTTC.

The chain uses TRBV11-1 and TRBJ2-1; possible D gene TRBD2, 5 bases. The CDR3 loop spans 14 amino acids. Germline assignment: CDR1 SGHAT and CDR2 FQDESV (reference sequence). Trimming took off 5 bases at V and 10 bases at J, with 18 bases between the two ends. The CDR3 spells CASSPISVGREQFF. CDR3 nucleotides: TGTGCCAGCAGCCCCATTAGCGTCGGTCGGGAGCAGTTCTTC.

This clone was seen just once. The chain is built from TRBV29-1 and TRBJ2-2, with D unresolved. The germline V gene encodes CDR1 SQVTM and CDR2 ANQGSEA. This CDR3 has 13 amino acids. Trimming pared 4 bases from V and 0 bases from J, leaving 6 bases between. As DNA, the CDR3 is TGCAGCGTTGGCGGATCGAACACCGGGGAGCTGTTTTTT. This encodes CSVGGSNTGELFF.

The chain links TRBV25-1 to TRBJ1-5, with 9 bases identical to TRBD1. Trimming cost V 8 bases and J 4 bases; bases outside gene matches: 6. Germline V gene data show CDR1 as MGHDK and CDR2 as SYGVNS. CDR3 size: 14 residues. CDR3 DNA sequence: TGTGCCAGCTCCGGGACAGGGAATAATCAGCCCCAGCATTTT. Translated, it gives CASSGTGNNQPQHF. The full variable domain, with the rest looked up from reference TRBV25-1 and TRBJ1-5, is EADIYQTPRYLVIGTGKKITLECSQTMGHDKMYWYQQDPGMELHLIHYSYGVNSTEKGDLSSESTVSRIRTEHFPLTLESARPSHTSQYLCASSGTGNNQPQHFGDGTRLSIL.

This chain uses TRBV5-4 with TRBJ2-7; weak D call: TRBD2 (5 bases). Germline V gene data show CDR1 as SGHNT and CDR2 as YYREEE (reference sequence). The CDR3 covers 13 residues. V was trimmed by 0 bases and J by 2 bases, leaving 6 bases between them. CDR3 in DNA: TGTGCCAGCAGCTTGGGGGAGCCCTACGAGCAGTACTTC. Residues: CASSLGEPYEQYF.